The 27 T cell receptor beta chains reported below all come from one sample, sequenced in a study of PD-L1 blockade in urothelial cancer. Time point specified: pretreatment peripheral blood. The protocol was immunoSEQ multiplex PCR, while the TCRdb copy is restricted to in-frame clones and leaves out a portion. The sample shows approximately 94,000 clones, over 75% of them seen only once. The sequencing used PBMCs, collected around atezolizumab (anti-PD-L1) treatment. The receptors were sampled from a man between 60 and 75 years old with urothelial cancer.

The V and J genes are TRBV27 and TRBJ2-1, with unresolved D. Germline V gene lookup returns CDR1 MNHEY and CDR2 SMNVEV (reference sequence). This CDR3 region has 16 residues. Trimming removed 4 bases from V and 9 bases from J, with 22 bases in between. CDR3 coding DNA: TGTGCCAGCAGTTCCCCCTTTCAGGAAGGAAGCATTGAGCAGTTCTTC. It codes for CASSSPFQEGSIEQFF.

The rearrangement uses TRBV5-1 and TRBJ1-2, with D possibly matching TRBD1 (6 bases). The CDR3 is 12 residues long. V lost 0 bases and J lost 6, with 6 bases in between. Germline CDR1 is SGHRS and CDR2 is YFSETQ. The CDR3 nucleotides read TGCGCCAGCAGCTTGGCAGGGGATGGCTACACCTTC. Translation: CASSLAGDGYTF.

This chain uses TRBV11-3 with TRBJ2-5; 10 bases fit TRBD2. The CDR3 covers 16 residues. CDR1 SGHNT and CDR2 YENEEA come from the germline V gene. V was clipped by 5 bases and J by 4 bases; unmatched bases: 10. The CDR3 DNA sequence: TGTGCCAGCAGCCCCCGGGGAGCGGGGGGGCCAGAGACCCAGTACTTC. Its translation is CASSPRGAGGPETQYF.

The V and J genes are TRBV4-2 and TRBJ1-2; D gene unclear. V lost 3 bases and J 4 bases, leaving 12 bases between the germline ends. The CDR3 has 14 amino acids. Looked up from germline, CDR1 is LGHNA and CDR2 is YNFKEQ. The CDR3 bases are TGTGCCAGCAGCCAGGGAGACCGTGGCTATGGCTACACCTTC. Its translation: CASSQGDRGYGYTF.

This rearrangement joins TRBV27 to TRBJ1-2; 9 bases align to TRBD1. Germline CDR1 MNHEY, CDR2 SMNVEV (reference sequence). Trimming took 3 bases from V and 8 from J; bases not matched to a gene: 7. The CDR3 is 14 amino acids. CDR3: CASSLAGTGYGYTF. The CDR3 coding sequence is TGTGCCAGCAGTTTGGCCGGGACAGGGTACGGCTACACCTTC.

The V gene is TRBV5-1, the J gene TRBJ1-4; 7 bases agree with TRBD1. There are 13 residues in the CDR3. The V gene end was trimmed by 4 bases and the J gene end by 7 bases; junction bases not matched to a gene: 4. Germline V gene lookup returns CDR1 SGHRS and CDR2 YFSETQ. CDR3 sequence: CASSRQGGEKLFF. The DNA for the CDR3 is TGCGCCAGCAGCCGACAGGGCGGTGAAAAACTGTTTTTT.

The chain carries TRBV6-5 and TRBJ1-2; a weak D match, TRBD1 (6 bases). Between the trimmed V and J ends, which lost 6 bases and 0 bases, there was a span of 11 bases. The germline CDR1 and CDR2 sequences are MNHEY and SVGAGI. The CDR3 extends over 14 amino acids. The CDR3 protein is CASRGHTTNYGYTF. Here the CDR3 DNA reads TGTGCCAGCAGGGGACATACGACTAACTATGGCTACACCTTC.

The gene calls are TRBV6-6 and TRBJ2-1, with D hard to call. Germline lookup yields CDR1 MNHNY and CDR2 SVGAGI (reference sequence). Between the trimmed V and J ends, which lost 4 bases and 8 bases, there was a span of 6 bases. The CDR3 loop spans 11 amino acids. The CDR3 is CASSSFDEQFF. CDR3 DNA sequence: TGTGCCAGCAGTTCGTTCGATGAGCAGTTCTTC.

This chain connects TRBV10-3 to TRBJ2-7; 9 positions match TRBD1. The germline CDR1 and CDR2 sequences are ENHRY and SYGVKD. CDR3 length equals 13 residues. J was trimmed by 5 bases and V by 11 bases; bases with no gene match: 10. CDR3 sequence (DNA): TGTGCCGTAGCCGGGACAGGGAAGAACGAGCAGTACTTC. As protein: CAVAGTGKNEQYF.

The V gene is TRBV2, the J gene TRBJ2-5, with 10 bases matching TRBD2. Germline V gene data show CDR1 as SNHLY and CDR2 as FYNNEI. The length of the CDR3 is 15 residues. J gave up 5 bases and V 5 bases, and 8 bases lay outside the gene matches. CDR3 sequence: CASSSGGARLETQYF. The DNA for the CDR3 is TGTGCCAGCAGTAGCGGGGGGGCGCGTCTCGAGACCCAGTACTTC.

The sample holds a few counts of this clone. The V call is TRBV19, the J call TRBJ1-5, with TRBD1 matching over 9 bases. Trimming at V came to 5 bases and at J to 7 bases, leaving 6 bases not matched to a gene. The CDR3 sequence is 14 residues long. Germline values: CDR1 LNHDA, CDR2 SQIVND (reference sequence). The CDR3 here is CASSSTGGGQPQHF. Here the CDR3 DNA reads TGTGCCAGTAGTTCTACAGGGGGCGGGCAGCCCCAGCATTTT.

This clone appeared a few times. The chain combines TRBV9 with TRBJ2-1, with TRBD2 matching over 10 bases. Germline values: CDR1 SGDLS, CDR2 YYNGEE. The junction had 6 bases not matched to a gene; V was cut back by 3 bases and J by 6 bases. The CDR3 runs to 15 residues. Here the CDR3 reads CASSASGSRGNEQFF. As DNA, the CDR3 is TGTGCCAGCAGCGCTAGCGGGAGTAGGGGCAATGAGCAGTTCTTC.

The gene calls are TRBV11-3 and TRBJ1-2; possible D gene TRBD1, 6 bases. Germline V CDR1 and CDR2: SGHNT, YENEEA. The CDR3 totals 12 residues. V was pared by 5 bases and J by 13 bases, with 17 bases between. DNA for the CDR3: TGTGCCAGCAGCCCGGGGGGCGTACGCCCCACCTTC. It codes for CASSPGGVRPTF.

The chain uses TRBV7-8 and TRBJ1-3, with D unresolved. The V end lost 3 bases, the J end lost 3 bases, and 12 bases lay between the germline ends. The germline V gene has CDR1 SGHVS and CDR2 FQNEAQ. CDR3 length equals 15 residues. CDR3 region: CASSFGLRDGNTIYF. DNA for the CDR3: TGTGCCAGCAGCTTCGGCCTGAGGGATGGAAACACCATATATTTT.

By frequency in the sample, this clone is medium-sized. This rearrangement joins TRBV5-1 to TRBJ2-7; D unclear. V was shortened by 4 bases and J by 2 bases, with 16 bases between the two germline ends. The CDR3 totals 15 residues. Germline loops: CDR1 SGHRS, CDR2 YFSETQ. The CDR3 coding sequence is TGCGCCAGCAGCCTCTCCGGGTCGGTAGCCTACGAGCAGTACTTC. Residues: CASSLSGSVAYEQYF.

CDR3 in amino acids: CASSLPLTDRTGELFF. The CDR3 nucleotides are TGTGCCAGCAGCTTACCATTAACGGACAGGACCGGGGAGCTGTTTTTT. The V and J genes are TRBV7-9 and TRBJ2-2; TRBD1 matches 7 bases. Germline values: CDR1 SEHNR, CDR2 FQNEAQ (reference sequence). CDR3 length: 16 residues. After removal of 2 bases from V and 5 bases from J, the junction contained 8 bases not matched to a gene.

The chain has TRBV28 and TRBJ2-5, with 8 bases aligning to TRBD2. CDR1 and CDR2 (germline): MDHEN, SYDVKM. CDR3 size: 14 residues. Trimming took 8 bases from V and 1 from J; bases not matched to a gene: 6. The CDR3 reads CASATSGGQETQYF. In nucleotides, the CDR3 is TGTGCCAGCGCTACAAGCGGGGGCCAAGAGACCCAGTACTTC.

This clone turned up a few times. The chain combines TRBV6-1 with TRBJ2-7; 9 nucleotides align to TRBD1. Germline V gene lookup returns CDR1 MNHNS and CDR2 SASEGT. The CDR3 length is 16 residues. Losses at the gene ends were 4 bases for V and 5 bases for J; bases not matched to a gene: 12. The chain's CDR3 is CASSVTGGPTLDEQYF. Here the CDR3 DNA reads TGTGCCAGCAGTGTCACAGGGGGCCCTACCTTGGACGAGCAGTACTTC.

The rearrangement joins TRBV11-2 to TRBJ2-1, with 8 positions matching TRBD2. Germline V CDR1 and CDR2: SGHAT, FQNNGV. With V trimmed by 7 bases and J by 6 bases, 8 bases remained unmatched. The CDR3 spans 14 residues. CDR3 sequence reads: CASTISGIVNEQFF. CDR3 sequence (DNA): TGTGCCAGCACCATTAGCGGGATAGTCAATGAGCAGTTCTTC.

In this sample, this clone turned up once. The V gene is TRBV18, the J gene TRBJ1-1; D is possibly TRBD1 (6 bases). CDR1 and CDR2 (germline): KGHSH, LQKENI. The CDR3 has 12 amino acids. The V and J ends lost 3 bases and 10 bases respectively, with 12 bases between them. This chain's CDR3 is CASSPGQGTAFF. The CDR3 coding sequence is TGTGCCAGCTCACCCGGGCAGGGGACAGCTTTCTTT.

The chain carries TRBV4-3 and TRBJ2-3; the match to TRBD2 covers 7 bases. This CDR3 region has 17 residues. The V gene end was trimmed by 4 bases and the J gene end by 1 base; junction bases not matched to a gene: 11. CDR1 is LGHNA and CDR2 is YSLEER in the germline V gene. The CDR3 reads CASSPGGGSGRTDTQYF. In DNA form, the CDR3 reads TGCGCCAGCAGCCCGGGCGGGGGTAGCGGACGCACAGATACGCAGTATTTT.

The rearrangement joins TRBV7-2 to TRBJ1-6; the D gene is possibly TRBD1 (5 bases). The V gene lost 3 bases and the J gene lost 3 bases, with 9 bases spanning the gap. The CDR3 covers 15 residues. The germline V gene encodes CDR1 SGHTA and CDR2 FQGNSA. For the CDR3, the DNA is TGTGCCAGCAGCTTTCGACAGAACTATAATTCACCCCTCCACTTT. Its translation is CASSFRQNYNSPLHF.

The V gene is TRBV29-1, the J gene TRBJ2-1; a possible D gene is TRBD1 (6 bases). Germline CDR1 and CDR2: SQVTM and ANQGSEA. V shed 8 bases and J shed 2 bases, with 19 bases lying between them. This CDR3 region has 15 residues. CDR3 DNA: TGCAGCTCCGATGGGGCGCAGGGGACCTACAATGAGCAGTTCTTC. This encodes CSSDGAQGTYNEQFF.

Comments on this clone: The junction and the germline gene differ at one end; a read error may be behind it. V is TRBV5-4 and J is TRBJ2-7, with TRBD1 identical over 12 bases. CDR3 length: 15 residues. Germline values: CDR1 SGHNT, CDR2 YYREEE (reference sequence). The DNA for the CDR3 is TGTGCCAGCAGTTTGGGGGGGACAGGGGGCGTCGAGCAGTACTTC. It specifies CASSLGGTGGVEQYF. The whole variable domain, filled in from reference TRBV5-4 and TRBJ2-7, reads ETGVTQSPTHLIKTRGQQVTLRCSSQSGHNTVSWYQQALGQGPQFIFQYYREEENGRGNFPPRFSGLQFPNYSSELNVNALELDDSALYLCASSLGGTGGVEQYFGPGTRLTVT.

The chain employs TRBV9 and TRBJ2-7; weak D call: TRBD1 (5 bases). The CDR3 runs to 14 residues. Germline CDR1 reads SGDLS; CDR2 reads YYNGEE. With 0 bases removed from V and 1 base from J, the gap between germline ends came to 8 bases. The CDR3 reads CASSVARASYEQYF. As DNA, the CDR3 is TGTGCCAGCAGCGTAGCCAGGGCGTCCTACGAGCAGTACTTC. Variable domain in full (rest from reference TRBV9 and TRBJ2-7): DSGVTQTPKHLITATGQRVTLRCSPRSGDLSVYWYQQSLDQGLQFLIQYYNGEERAKGNILERFSAQQFPDLHSELNLSSLELGDSALYFCASSVARASYEQYFGPGTRLTVT.

This rearrangement joins TRBV5-4 to TRBJ2-7; D is perhaps TRBD2 (7 bases). The germline CDR1 and CDR2 sequences are SGHNT and YYREEE (reference sequence). Trimming left V 3 bases short and J 1 base short, with 11 bases between. The CDR3 sequence is 14 residues long. The chain's CDR3 is CASSSAGASYEQYF. For the CDR3, the DNA is TGTGCCAGCAGCTCCGCGGGGGCATCCTACGAGCAGTACTTC.

V gene TRBV5-1 combines with J gene TRBJ1-1; TRBD1 matches at 7 bases. V shed 3 bases and J 1 base; nucleotides not matched to a gene: 3. Germline CDR1 and CDR2: SGHRS and YFSETQ. The CDR3 is 14 residues long. CDR3: CASSSGTENTEAFF. CDR3 nucleotide sequence: TGCGCCAGCAGCTCCGGGACAGAGAACACTGAAGCTTTCTTT. Full variable domain (rest looked up from reference TRBV5-1 and TRBJ1-1): KAGVTQTPRYLIKTRGQQVTLSCSPISGHRSVSWYQQTPGQGLQFLFEYFSETQRNKGNFPGRFSGRQFSNSRSEMNVSTLELGDSALYLCASSSGTENTEAFFGQGTRLTVV.